Listed here is a single T cell receptor beta chain. Repertoires were generated with immunoSEQ multiplex PCR, while TCRdb's copy carries only in-frame clones and drops some. The profile shows around 300,000 clones, roughly 86% of them singletons. The V gene end was trimmed by 0 bases and the J gene end by 4 bases; junction bases not matched to a gene: 6. The CDR3 totals 15 residues. Germline V gene data show CDR1 as GTSNPN and CDR2 as SVGIG (reference sequence). The sample is drawn from a study of blood T cell repertoires in COVID-19. Sequenced input: PBMCs or T cells enriched from blood (not recorded which). The chain is built from TRBV30 and TRBJ2-3; TRBD1 agrees at 8 bases. This sequence was found in a woman aged 18-30 years who had recovered from COVID-19. The CDR3 coding sequence is TGTGCCTGGAGTGTTGGGCAGGGGGCTGCAGATACGCAGTATTTT. It translates to CAWSVGQGAADTQYF. Filled out from reference TRBV30 and TRBJ2-3, the complete variable domain reads SQTIHQWPATLVQPVGSPLSLECTVEGTSNPNLYWYRQAAGRGLQLLFYSVGIGQISSEVPQNLSASRPQDRQFILSSKKLLLSDSGFYLCAWSVGQGAADTQYFGPGTRLTVL.